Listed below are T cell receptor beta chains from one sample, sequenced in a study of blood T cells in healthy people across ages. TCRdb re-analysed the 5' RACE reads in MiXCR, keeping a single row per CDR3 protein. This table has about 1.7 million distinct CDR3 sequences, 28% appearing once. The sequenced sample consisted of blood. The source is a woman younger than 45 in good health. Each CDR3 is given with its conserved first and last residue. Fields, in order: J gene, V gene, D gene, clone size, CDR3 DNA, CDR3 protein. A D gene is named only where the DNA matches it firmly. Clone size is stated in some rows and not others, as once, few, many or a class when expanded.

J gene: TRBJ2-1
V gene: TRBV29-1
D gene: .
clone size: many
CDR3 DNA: TGCAGCGTAAGAGCGGTTAGCTCCTACAATGAGCAGTTCTTC
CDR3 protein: CSVRAVSSYNEQFF

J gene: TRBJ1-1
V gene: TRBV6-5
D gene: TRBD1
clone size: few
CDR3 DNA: TGTGCCAGCAGTTTTCAGGGGGCCGGGACTGAAGCTTTCTTT
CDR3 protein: CASSFQGAGTEAFF

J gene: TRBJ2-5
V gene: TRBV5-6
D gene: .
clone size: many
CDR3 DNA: TGTGCCAGCAGCTTCCTGGCTAGATCTGGTGAGACCCAGTACTTC
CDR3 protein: CASSFLARSGETQYF

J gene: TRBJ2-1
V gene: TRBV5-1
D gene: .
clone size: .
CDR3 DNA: TGCGCCAGCAGTAGGGGACTCCCGAACAATGAGCAGTTCTTC
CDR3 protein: CASSRGLPNNEQFF

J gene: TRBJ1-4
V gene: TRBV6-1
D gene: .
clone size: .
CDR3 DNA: TGTGCCAGCAAGCACGGGCTGGGTGAAAAACTGTTTTTT
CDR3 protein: CASKHGLGEKLFF

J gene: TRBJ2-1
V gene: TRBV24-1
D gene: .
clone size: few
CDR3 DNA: TGTGCCACCAGTGATAGTTGGGGTACTGAGCAGTTCTTC
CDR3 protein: CATSDSWGTEQFF

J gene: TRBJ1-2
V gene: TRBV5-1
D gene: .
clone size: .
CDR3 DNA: TGCGCCAGCAGCGACGACAGTTCCTATGGCTACACCTTC
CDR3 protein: CASSDDSSYGYTF

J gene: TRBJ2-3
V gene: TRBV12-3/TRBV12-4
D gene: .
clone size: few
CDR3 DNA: TGTGCCAGCAGTTTGGTAGGCGGTATGAGCACAGATACGCAGTATTTT
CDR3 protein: CASSLVGGMSTDTQYF

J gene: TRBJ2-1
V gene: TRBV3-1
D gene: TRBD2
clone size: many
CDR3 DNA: TGTGCCAGCAGCCAAGATGCGGGGGGCAATGAGCAGTTCTTC
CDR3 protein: CASSQDAGGNEQFF

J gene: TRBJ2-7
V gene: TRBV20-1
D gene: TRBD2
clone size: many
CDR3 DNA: TGCAGTGCCAGAAGACTAGCGGCCGGCTACGAGCAGTACTTC
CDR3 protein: CSARRLAAGYEQYF

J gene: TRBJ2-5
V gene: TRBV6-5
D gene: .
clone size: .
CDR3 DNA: TGTGCCTGCCGACAGGGAGGGGGCGGGACCCAGTACTTC
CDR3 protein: CACRQGGGGTQYF

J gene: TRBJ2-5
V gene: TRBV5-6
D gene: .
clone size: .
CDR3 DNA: TGTGCCAGCAGCCCTTTAGGGGGTGCGGGGGAGACCCAGTACTTC
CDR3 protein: CASSPLGGAGETQYF

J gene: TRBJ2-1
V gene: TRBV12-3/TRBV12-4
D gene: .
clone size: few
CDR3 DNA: TGTGCCAGCAGGACTTCGGCGATGGGGGGCCCTCATGAGCAGTTCTTC
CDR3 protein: CASRTSAMGGPHEQFF

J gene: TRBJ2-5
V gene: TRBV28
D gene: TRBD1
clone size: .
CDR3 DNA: TGTGCCAGCAGCGCCCCGACAGGGACCGAAGAGACCCAGTACTTC
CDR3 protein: CASSAPTGTEETQYF

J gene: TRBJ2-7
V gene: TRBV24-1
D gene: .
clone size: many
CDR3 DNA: TGTGCCACCAGTGATGGGGACGGATACTACGAGCAGTACTTC
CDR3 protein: CATSDGDGYYEQYF

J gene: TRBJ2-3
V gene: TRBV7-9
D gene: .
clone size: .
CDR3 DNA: TGTGCCAGCAGCCCGGGACCAACCACAGATACGCAGTATTTT
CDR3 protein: CASSPGPTTDTQYF

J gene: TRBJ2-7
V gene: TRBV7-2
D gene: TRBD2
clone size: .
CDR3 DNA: TGTGCCAGCAGCTTAGCCCGGACTAGCGGGAGCGAGCAGTACTTC
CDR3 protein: CASSLARTSGSEQYF

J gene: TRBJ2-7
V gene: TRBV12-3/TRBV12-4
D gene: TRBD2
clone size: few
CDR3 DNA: TGTGCCAGCAGAGAAAGGACTAGCGCCGAGCAGTACTTC
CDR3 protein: CASRERTSAEQYF

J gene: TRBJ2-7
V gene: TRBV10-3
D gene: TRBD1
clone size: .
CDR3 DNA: TGTGCCATTGGTGACTTCGGGACAGGGGCGCGAAAGCAGTACTTC
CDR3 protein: CAIGDFGTGARKQYF

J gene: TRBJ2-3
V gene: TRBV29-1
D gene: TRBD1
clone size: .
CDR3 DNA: TGCAGCGTTGCGTTCCTTCGAACCGGGACAGGGATCGCAGATACGCAGTATTTT
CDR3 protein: CSVAFLRTGTGIADTQYF

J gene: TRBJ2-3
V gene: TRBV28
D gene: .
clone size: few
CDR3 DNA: TGTGCCAGCAACCTAGGGCTTAGCACAGATACGCAGTATTTT
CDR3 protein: CASNLGLSTDTQYF

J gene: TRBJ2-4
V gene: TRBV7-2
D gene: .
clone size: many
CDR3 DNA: TGTGCCAGCAGCTTAGGAGGGAACCCTGGAAACATTCAGTACTTC
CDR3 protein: CASSLGGNPGNIQYF

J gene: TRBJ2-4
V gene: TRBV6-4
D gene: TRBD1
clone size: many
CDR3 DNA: TGTGCCAGCAGTGACTCCGGAGACAGGGGGTTGAGTTGGGGAAACATTCAGTACTTC
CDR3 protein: CASSDSGDRGLSWGNIQYF

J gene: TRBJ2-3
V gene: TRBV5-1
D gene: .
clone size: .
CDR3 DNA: TGCGCCAGTACTCCCGGAGACACAGATACGCAGTATTTT
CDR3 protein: CASTPGDTDTQYF

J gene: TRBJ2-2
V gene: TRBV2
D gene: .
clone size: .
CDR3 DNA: TGTGCCAGCGGAGACCCAGGAGAGACCGGGGAGCTGTTTTTT
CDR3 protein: CASGDPGETGELFF

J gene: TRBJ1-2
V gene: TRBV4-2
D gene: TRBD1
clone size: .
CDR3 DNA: TGTGCCAGCAGCCAACCGACAGGGGGCAAGGGTGGCTACACCTTC
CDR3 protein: CASSQPTGGKGGYTF

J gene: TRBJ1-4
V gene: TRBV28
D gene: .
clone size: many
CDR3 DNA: TGTGCCAGCAGTTCAACAGGATCATCTAATGAAAAACTGTTTTTT
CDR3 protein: CASSSTGSSNEKLFF

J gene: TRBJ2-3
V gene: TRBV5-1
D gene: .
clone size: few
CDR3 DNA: TGCGCCAGCAGCTTGGGCCAGACCGGGGATACGCAGTATTTT
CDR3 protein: CASSLGQTGDTQYF

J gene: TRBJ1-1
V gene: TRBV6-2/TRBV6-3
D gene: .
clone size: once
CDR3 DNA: TGTGCCAGCAGTTACTCGATCCGGGGGAACACTGAAGCTTTCTTT
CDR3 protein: CASSYSIRGNTEAFF

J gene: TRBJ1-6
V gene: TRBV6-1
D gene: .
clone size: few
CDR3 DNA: TGTGCCAGCAGGTCAACCCGATTGGGGTCGAGAGGTTCACCCCTCCACTTT
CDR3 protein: CASRSTRLGSRGSPLHF

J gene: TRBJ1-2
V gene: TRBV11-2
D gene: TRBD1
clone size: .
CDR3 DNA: TGTGCCAGCAGCGAGAGGACAGGGGCGGGCTATGGCTACACCTTC
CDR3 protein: CASSERTGAGYGYTF

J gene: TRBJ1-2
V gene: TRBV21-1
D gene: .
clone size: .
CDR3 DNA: TGTGCCAGCAGCGGACTGGCGCGCCGGGACAGGGACAATGGCTACACCTTC
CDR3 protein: CASSGLARRDRDNGYTF

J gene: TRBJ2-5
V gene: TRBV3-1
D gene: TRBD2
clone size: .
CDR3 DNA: TGTGCCAGCAGCCAACTAGCGGGAGATGTTGAGACCCAGTACTTC
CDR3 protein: CASSQLAGDVETQYF

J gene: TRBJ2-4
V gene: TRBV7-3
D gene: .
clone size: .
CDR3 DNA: TGTGCCAGCAGCCCCCACCCCTCGGGTACGCAGTACTTC
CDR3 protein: CASSPHPSGTQYF

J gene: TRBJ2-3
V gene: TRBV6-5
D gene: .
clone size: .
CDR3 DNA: TGTGCCAGCAAGGCTACCACAGATACGCAGTATTTT
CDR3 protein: CASKATTDTQYF

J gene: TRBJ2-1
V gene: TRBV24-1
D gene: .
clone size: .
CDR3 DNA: TGTGCCACCAGTCCGAGACAGGGAGGATACAATGAGCAGTTCTTC
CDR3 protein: CATSPRQGGYNEQFF

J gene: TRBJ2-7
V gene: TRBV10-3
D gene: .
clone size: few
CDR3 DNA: TGTGCCATCAGTGAGTGGGGCGGAGGCGCCTACGAGCAGTACTTC
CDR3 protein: CAISEWGGGAYEQYF

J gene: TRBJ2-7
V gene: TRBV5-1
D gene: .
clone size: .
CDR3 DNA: TGCGCCAGCACACGACAGGACCCATCCTACGAGCAGTACTTC
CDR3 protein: CASTRQDPSYEQYF

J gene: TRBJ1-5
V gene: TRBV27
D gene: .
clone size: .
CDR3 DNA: TGTGCCAGCAGTCCAACAAGACCGACATCATATCAGCCCCAGCATTTT
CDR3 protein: CASSPTRPTSYQPQHF

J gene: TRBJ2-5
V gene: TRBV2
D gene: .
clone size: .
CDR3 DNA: TGTGCCAGCAGCCCGGATTGGCGACAAGAGGCCCAGTACTTC
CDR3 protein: CASSPDWRQEAQYF

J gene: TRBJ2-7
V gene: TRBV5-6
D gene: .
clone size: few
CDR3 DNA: TGTGCCAGCAGCTTGGGCGCAGGGACCCTGTCCTACGAGCAGTACTTC
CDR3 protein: CASSLGAGTLSYEQYF

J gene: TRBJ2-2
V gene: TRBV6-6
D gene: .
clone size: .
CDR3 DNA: TGTGCCAGCAGGCCGGAGTGGGTTTCCGGGGAGCTGTTTTTT
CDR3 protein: CASRPEWVSGELFF

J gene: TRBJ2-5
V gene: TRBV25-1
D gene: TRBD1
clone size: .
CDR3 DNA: TGTGCCAGCAGTGACTTGGACAGGGCCCAAGAGACCCAGTACTTC
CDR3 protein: CASSDLDRAQETQYF

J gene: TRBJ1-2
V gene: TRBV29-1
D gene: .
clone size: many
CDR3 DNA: TGCAGCGTTGATAGGCAGGGAAATGGCTACACCTTC
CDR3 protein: CSVDRQGNGYTF

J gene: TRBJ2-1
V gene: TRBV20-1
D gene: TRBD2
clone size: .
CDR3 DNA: TGCAGTGCTAGCCCCTATTGGACTAGCGGGACGTCCTACAATGAGCAGTTCTTC
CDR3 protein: CSASPYWTSGTSYNEQFF

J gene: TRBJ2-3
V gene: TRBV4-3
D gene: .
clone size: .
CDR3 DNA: TGCGCCAGCAGCCAAACCCGCTTCCGCACAGATACGCAGTATTTT
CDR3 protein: CASSQTRFRTDTQYF

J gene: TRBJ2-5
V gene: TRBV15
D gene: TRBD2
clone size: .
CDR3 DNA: TGTGCCACCAGCAGGATGGGACTAGCGGAAAAGTACTTC
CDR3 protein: CATSRMGLAEKYF

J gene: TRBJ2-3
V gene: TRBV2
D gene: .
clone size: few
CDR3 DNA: TGTGCCAGCAGGGGGGACGCCGCAGATACGCAGTATTTT
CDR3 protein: CASRGDAADTQYF

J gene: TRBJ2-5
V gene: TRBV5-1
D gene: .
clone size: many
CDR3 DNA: TGCGCCAGCAGCTTGGGGAGTAGCTCGTACCAAGAGACCCAGTACTTC
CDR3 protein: CASSLGSSSYQETQYF

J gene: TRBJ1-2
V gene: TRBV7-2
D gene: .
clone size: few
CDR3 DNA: TGTGCCAGCACCCCGGGACGTCTTTATGGCTACACCTTC
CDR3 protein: CASTPGRLYGYTF

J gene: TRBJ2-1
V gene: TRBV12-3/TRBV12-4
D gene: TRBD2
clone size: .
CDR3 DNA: TGTGCCAGCAGTTTCCCGGGAGGGGAGTCCCTCTTCGATGAGCAGTTCTTC
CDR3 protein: CASSFPGGESLFDEQFF

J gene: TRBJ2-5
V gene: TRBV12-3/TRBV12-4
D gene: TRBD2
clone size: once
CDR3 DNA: TGTGCCAGCAGTCGGACTAGCGGGAGGGACAATGAGCAGTACTTC
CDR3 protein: CASSRTSGRDNEQYF